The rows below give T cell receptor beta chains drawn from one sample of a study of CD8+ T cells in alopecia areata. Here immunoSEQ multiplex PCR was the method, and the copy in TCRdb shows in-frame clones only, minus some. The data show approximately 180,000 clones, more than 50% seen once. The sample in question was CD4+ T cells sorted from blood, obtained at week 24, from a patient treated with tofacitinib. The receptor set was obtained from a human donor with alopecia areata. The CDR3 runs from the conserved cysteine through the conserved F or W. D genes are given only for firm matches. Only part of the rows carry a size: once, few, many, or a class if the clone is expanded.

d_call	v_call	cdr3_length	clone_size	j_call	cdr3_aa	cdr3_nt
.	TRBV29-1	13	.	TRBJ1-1	CSVEDSGGTEAFF	TGCAGCGTTGAAGACTCGGGGGGCACTGAAGCTTTCTTT
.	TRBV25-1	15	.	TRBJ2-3	CASSDPRRGTDTQYF	TGTGCCAGCAGTGATCCGCGGCGGGGCACAGATACGCAGTATTTT
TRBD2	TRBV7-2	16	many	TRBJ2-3	CASSPRLAGAGDTQYF	TGTGCCAGCAGCCCACGACTAGCGGGGGCGGGAGATACGCAGTATTTT
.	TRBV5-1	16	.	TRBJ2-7	CASSPTGGGILYEQYF	TGCGCCAGCAGCCCCACCGGAGGGGGAATACTTTACGAGCAGTACTTC
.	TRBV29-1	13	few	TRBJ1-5	CSVVGQANQPQHF	TGCAGCGTTGTGGGGCAGGCCAATCAGCCCCAGCATTTT
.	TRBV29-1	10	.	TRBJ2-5	CSVGRETQYF	TGCAGCGTCGGTCGGGAGACCCAGTACTTC
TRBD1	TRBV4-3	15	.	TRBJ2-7	CASSQDRDSSYEQYF	TGCGCCAGCAGCCAGGACCGGGACAGCTCCTACGAGCAGTACTTC
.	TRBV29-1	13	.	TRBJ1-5	CSVAGDRNQPQHF	TGCAGCGTTGCCGGGGATCGCAATCAGCCCCAGCATTTT
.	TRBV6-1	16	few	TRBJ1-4	CASSASQVTTNEKLFF	TGTGCCAGCAGTGCTTCACAGGTGACAACTAATGAAAAACTGTTTTTT
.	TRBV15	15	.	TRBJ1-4	CATSSRRDLNEKLFF	TGTGCCACCAGCTCCCGTCGAGACCTTAATGAAAAACTGTTTTTT
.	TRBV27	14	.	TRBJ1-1	CASSLRGARTEAFF	TGTGCCAGCAGTTTACGAGGGGCCAGGACTGAAGCTTTCTTT
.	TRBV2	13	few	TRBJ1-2	CASSEEQYYGYTF	TGTGCCAGCAGTGAAGAACAGTACTATGGCTACACCTTC
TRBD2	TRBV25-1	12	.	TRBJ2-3	CASRRDSGPQYF	TGTGCCAGCAGGAGGGATAGCGGGCCGCAGTATTTT
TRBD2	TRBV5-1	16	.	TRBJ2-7	CASSSNGLADYYEQYF	TGCGCCAGCAGCTCGAACGGACTAGCGGATTATTACGAGCAGTACTTC
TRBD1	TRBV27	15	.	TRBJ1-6	CASSRTGGNNSPLHF	TGTGCCAGCAGCAGGACAGGGGGCAATAATTCACCCCTCCACTTT
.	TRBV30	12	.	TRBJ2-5	CAWSVNLGTQYF	TGTGCCTGGAGTGTAAATCTAGGGACCCAGTACTTC
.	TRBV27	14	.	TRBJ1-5	CASSFFGFNQPQHF	TGTGCCAGCAGTTTCTTCGGGTTCAATCAGCCCCAGCATTTT
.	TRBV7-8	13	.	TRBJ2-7	CASSLVSGYEQYF	TGTGCCAGCAGCTTAGTTTCAGGCTACGAGCAGTACTTC
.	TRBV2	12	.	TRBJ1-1	CASGDRGTRAFF	TGTGCCAGCGGGGATAGGGGGACACGAGCTTTCTTT
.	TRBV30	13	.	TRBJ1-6	CAWRTDADSPLHF	TGTGCCTGGAGGACAGACGCCGATTCACCCCTCCACTTT
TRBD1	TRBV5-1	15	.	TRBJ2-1	CASSTGGVQGNEQFF	TGCGCCAGCAGCACAGGGGGCGTTCAGGGGAATGAGCAGTTCTTC
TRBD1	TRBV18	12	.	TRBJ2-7	CASSTDRGEQYF	TGTGCCAGCTCAACAGACAGGGGCGAGCAGTACTTC
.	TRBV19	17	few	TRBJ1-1	CASSALTGPGVDTEAFF	TGTGCCAGTAGTGCCCTGACAGGCCCCGGGGTGGACACTGAAGCTTTCTTT
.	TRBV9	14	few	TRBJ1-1	CASSVGGGDTEAFF	TGTGCCAGCAGCGTAGGTGGGGGGGACACTGAAGCTTTCTTT
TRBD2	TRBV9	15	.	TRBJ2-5	CASSVASGGGETQYF	TGTGCCAGCAGCGTAGCTAGCGGGGGTGGGGAGACCCAGTACTTC
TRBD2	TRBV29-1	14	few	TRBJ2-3	CSAKAGGLTDTQYF	TGCAGCGCGAAAGCGGGGGGTCTCACAGATACGCAGTATTTT
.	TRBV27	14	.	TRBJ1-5	CASSPTDSNQPQHF	TGTGCCAGCAGTCCGACGGACAGCAATCAGCCCCAGCATTTT
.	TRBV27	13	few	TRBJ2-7	CASMAGSSYEQYF	TGTGCCAGCATGGCAGGGAGCTCCTACGAGCAGTACTTC
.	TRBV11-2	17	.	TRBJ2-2	CASSHIVQLLLDGELFF	TGTGCCAGCAGCCACATCGTCCAGCTCTTGCTTGACGGGGAGCTGTTTTTT
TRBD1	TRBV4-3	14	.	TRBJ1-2	CASSPTGGANGYTF	TGCGCCAGCAGCCCGACAGGGGGCGCGAATGGCTACACCTTC
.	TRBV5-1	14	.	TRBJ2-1	CASSFRGADNEQFF	TGCGCCAGCAGCTTTCGGGGGGCGGACAATGAGCAGTTCTTC
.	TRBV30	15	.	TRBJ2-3	CAWSVPNGPQYTQYF	TGTGCCTGGAGTGTACCCAATGGACCGCAGTACACGCAGTATTTT
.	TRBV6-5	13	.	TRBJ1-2	CATRRGATWGYTF	TGTGCCACCCGTAGAGGGGCGACGTGGGGCTACACCTTC
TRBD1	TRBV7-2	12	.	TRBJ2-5	CASSRRGETQYF	TGTGCCAGCAGCCGCAGGGGGGAGACCCAGTACTTC
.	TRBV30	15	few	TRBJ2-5	CAWSALPGRQETQYF	TGTGCCTGGAGTGCCCTGCCGGGACGGCAAGAGACCCAGTACTTC
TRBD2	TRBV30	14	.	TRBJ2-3	CAWSGLAGTDTQYF	TGTGCCTGGAGTGGTCTAGCGGGCACAGATACGCAGTATTTT
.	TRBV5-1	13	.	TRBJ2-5	CASSSVTEETQYF	TGCGCCAGCAGCTCGGTGACCGAAGAGACCCAGTACTTC
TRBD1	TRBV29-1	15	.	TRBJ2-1	CSTNGDRGRVNEQFF	TGCAGCACCAATGGGGACAGGGGTCGAGTCAATGAGCAGTTCTTC
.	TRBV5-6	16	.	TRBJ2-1	CASSPPRVRSYNEQFF	TGTGCCAGCAGCCCCCCCAGGGTTCGGTCCTACAATGAGCAGTTCTTC
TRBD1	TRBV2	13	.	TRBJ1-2	CASMPGQWLGYTF	TGTGCCAGCATGCCGGGACAGTGGTTGGGCTACACCTTC
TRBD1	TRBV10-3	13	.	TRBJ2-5	CATSDRLQETQYF	TGTGCCACCTCGGACAGGTTGCAAGAGACCCAGTACTTC
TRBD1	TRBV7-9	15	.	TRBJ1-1	CASSLDRVANTEAFF	TGTGCCAGCAGCCTGGACAGGGTCGCGAACACTGAAGCTTTCTTT